The next 20 T cell receptor beta chains were all read from a single sample in a study of PD-L1 blockade in urothelial cancer. The data were produced by immunoSEQ multiplex PCR, yet TCRdb's version contains in-frame clones alone and is incomplete. The table has 35,000 to 45,000 clones, more than 65% seen once. The material sequenced was PBMCs, taken around atezolizumab (anti-PD-L1) treatment. All receptors come from a man in his sixties or seventies with urothelial cancer.

In DNA, the CDR3 is TGTGCCAGCAGCTTAAAGGGCGGGCCGACTGAAGCTTTCTTT. Its protein is CASSLKGGPTEAFF. The V and J genes are TRBV7-2 and TRBJ1-1; D remains ambiguous. Germline loops: CDR1 SGHTA, CDR2 FQGNSA. V lost 2 bases, J lost 5 bases, and 12 bases lay in between. This CDR3 is built from 14 residues.

This clone was seen only a few times. V is TRBV5-4 and J is TRBJ2-7, with TRBD2 matching 11 bases. With 3 bases clipped from V and 3 bases from J, the junction kept 2 bases outside the gene matches. Looked up from germline, CDR1 is SGHNT and CDR2 is YYREEE (reference sequence). CDR3 length equals 14 residues. The CDR3 loop reads CASSSGLADYEQYF. As DNA, the CDR3 is TGTGCCAGCAGCTCGGGACTAGCGGACTACGAGCAGTACTTC. Variable domain in full (rest from reference TRBV5-4 and TRBJ2-7): ETGVTQSPTHLIKTRGQQVTLRCSSQSGHNTVSWYQQALGQGPQFIFQYYREEENGRGNFPPRFSGLQFPNYSSELNVNALELDDSALYLCASSSGLADYEQYFGPGTRLTVT.

The genes are TRBV5-1 and TRBJ2-1; D is possibly TRBD2 (6 bases). Germline V gives CDR1 SGHRS, CDR2 YFSETQ. V was pared by 4 bases and J by 2 bases, with 13 bases between. The CDR3 spans 15 residues. The CDR3 here is CASSRGSGAYNEQFF. Written as DNA, the CDR3 is TGCGCCAGCAGCCGCGGTAGCGGAGCCTACAATGAGCAGTTCTTC.

The V and J genes are TRBV9 and TRBJ2-7; D perhaps matches TRBD2 (6 bases). The germline V and J ends were trimmed by 4 bases and 0 bases, with 11 bases remaining between them. The CDR3 covers 14 residues. CDR1 SGDLS and CDR2 YYNGEE come from the germline V gene. Here the CDR3 DNA reads TGTGCCAGCAGCTCCGGACTATCCTCCTACGAGCAGTACTTC. It is translated as CASSSGLSSYEQYF.

The V call is TRBV9, the J call TRBJ2-1; 12 bases agree with TRBD1. This CDR3 has 15 amino acids. Germline loops: CDR1 SGDLS, CDR2 YYNGEE. V gave up 3 bases and J gave up 7 bases; unmatched junction bases: 5. CDR3 sequence reads: CASSAGTGGKNEQFF. CDR3 nucleotide sequence: TGTGCCAGCAGCGCCGGGACAGGGGGCAAGAATGAGCAGTTCTTC.

Comments on this clone: One end of the junction does not line up with germline, which may come from a read error. The CDR3 protein is CASTYGLEVDEQFF. The CDR3 nucleotides are TGTGCCAGCACTTACGGACTAGAGGTCGATGAGCAGTTCTTC. The chain has TRBV6-6 and TRBJ2-1, with TRBD2 identical over 7 bases. The CDR3 length is 14 residues. The germline gives CDR1 MNHNY, CDR2 SVGAGI (reference sequence).

This chain uses TRBV5-1 with TRBJ2-1; possibly TRBD1 for D (6 bases). The CDR3 is 15 amino acids. The V gene's germline CDR1 is SGHRS and CDR2 YFSETQ. The V end was cut by 4 bases, the J end by 5 bases, with 16 bases between. The CDR3: CASSETPAGDNEQFF. The CDR3 region has the DNA TGCGCCAGCAGCGAAACGCCCGCAGGGGACAATGAGCAGTTCTTC.

The chain combines TRBV7-3 with TRBJ2-7; 7 nucleotides match TRBD2. Unmatched junction bases numbered 20, after V lost 5 bases and J lost 4 bases. CDR1 and CDR2 from the germline V gene are SGHTA and FQGTGA. The CDR3 spans 18 residues. CDR3 in amino acids: CASSNSPVGREFLYEQYF. The CDR3 DNA reads as TGTGCCAGCAGCAATTCCCCGGTCGGGCGGGAGTTTTTGTACGAGCAGTACTTC.

This clone is a singleton in its sample. This chain links TRBV9 with TRBJ1-5; D perhaps matches TRBD1 (6 bases). V was clipped by 4 bases and J by 7 bases, with 15 bases between them. The CDR3 extends over 14 amino acids. Germline CDR1 and CDR2: SGDLS and YYNGEE. CDR3 in DNA: TGTGCCAGCAGCCTCGGGGGGGCGAAACAGCCCCAGCATTTT. Translating gives CASSLGGAKQPQHF.

This chain joins TRBV28 and TRBJ2-7; 8 nucleotides agree with TRBD1. V was pared by 6 bases and J by 7 bases, with 14 bases of the junction left unmatched. Germline V gene data show CDR1 as MDHEN and CDR2 as SYDVKM. The CDR3 length is 15 residues. DNA for the CDR3: TGTGCCAGCAGCCCTACCCGGACAGGGCTCGAAGAGCAGTACTTC. Its protein product is CASSPTRTGLEEQYF.

J is TRBJ2-7 and V is TRBV4-3, with TRBD1 as a possible D gene (5 bases). This CDR3 is 15 amino acids long. Trimming pared 0 bases from V and 0 bases from J, leaving 9 bases between. Germline-derived CDR1 and CDR2 are LGHNA and YSLEER. The CDR3 loop reads CASSQDIRASYEQYF. The CDR3 region has the DNA TGCGCCAGCAGCCAAGATATCAGGGCCTCCTACGAGCAGTACTTC.

This chain links TRBV7-9 with TRBJ2-6; D may be TRBD1 (5 bases). There are 15 residues in the CDR3. V lost 4 bases to trimming and J lost 3 bases, with 10 bases between them. Germline values: CDR1 SEHNR, CDR2 FQNEAQ (reference sequence). CDR3 sequence (DNA): TGTGCCAGCAGCTCAGGGTTCGGTGGGGCCAACGTCCTGACTTTC. It specifies CASSSGFGGANVLTF. Full variable domain (outside the CDR3, taken from reference TRBV7-9 and TRBJ2-6): DTGVSQNPRHKITKRGQNVTFRCDPISEHNRLYWYRQTLGQGPEFLTYFQNEAQLEKSRLLSDRFSAERPKGSFSTLEIQRTEQGDSAMYLCASSSGFGGANVLTFGAGSRLTVL.

The rearrangement joins TRBV7-3 to TRBJ2-2; 7 nucleotides align to TRBD2. The CDR3 covers 16 residues. Trimming at V came to 2 bases and at J to 5 bases, leaving 8 bases not matched to a gene. Germline V lookup: CDR1 SGHTA, CDR2 FQGTGA. This CDR3 is CASSLYKTSDTGELFF. The CDR3 DNA follows: TGTGCCAGCAGCTTATATAAAACTAGCGATACCGGGGAGCTGTTTTTT.

This clone has only a few counts. The V and J genes are TRBV19 and TRBJ1-2; TRBD1 agrees at 7 bases. The germline V gene has CDR1 LNHDA and CDR2 SQIVND (reference sequence). The CDR3 is 16 residues long. V was pared by 5 bases and J by 2 bases, with 11 bases of the junction left unmatched. The CDR3 region is CASSFTGTAANYGYTF. In nucleotides, the CDR3 is TGTGCCAGTAGTTTTACCGGGACAGCTGCAAACTATGGCTACACCTTC.

This chain links TRBV4-3 with TRBJ2-1; TRBD2 agrees at 12 bases. V dropped 1 base and J dropped 7; count of bases not matched to a gene: 5. The V gene's germline CDR1 is LGHNA and CDR2 YSLEER. CDR3 length: 16 residues. CDR3 region: CASSQGLAGVRNEQFF. The CDR3 DNA follows: TGCGCCAGCAGCCAAGGACTAGCGGGAGTGAGGAATGAGCAGTTCTTC.

This sequence joins TRBV6-5 and TRBJ2-1, with 8 bases aligning to TRBD2. J gave up 8 bases and V 0 bases, and 6 bases lay outside the gene matches. Germline V gene lookup returns CDR1 MNHEY and CDR2 SVGAGI. The CDR3 sequence is 15 residues long. CDR3 residues: CASSYSSGRVDEQFF. Here the CDR3 DNA reads TGTGCCAGCAGTTACTCGAGCGGGAGAGTCGATGAGCAGTTCTTC.

The chain carries TRBV6-1 and TRBJ2-2; D ambiguous. There are 14 residues in the CDR3. V was clipped by 3 bases and J by 4 bases, with 9 bases between them. Germline V gene lookup returns CDR1 MNHNS and CDR2 SASEGT. The CDR3 reads CASSDFTVTGELFF. The CDR3 nucleotides are TGTGCCAGCAGTGATTTCACAGTCACCGGGGAGCTGTTTTTT.

V and J are TRBV28 and TRBJ1-2, with 7 nucleotides matching TRBD1. Looked up from germline, CDR1 is MDHEN and CDR2 is SYDVKM. V was clipped by 11 bases and J by 2 bases; unmatched bases: 5. This CDR3 is 12 amino acids long. This CDR3 is CAVDRANYGYTF. In DNA, the CDR3 is TGTGCCGTAGACAGGGCAAACTATGGCTACACCTTC.

The chain joins TRBV7-6 to TRBJ2-1; 10 bases map to TRBD1. The germline V gene encodes CDR1 SGHVS and CDR2 FNYEAQ. V was clipped by 5 bases and J by 7 bases; unmatched bases: 8. This CDR3 region has 15 residues. CDR3 amino acids: CASSKAGTGDNEQFF. CDR3 bases: TGTGCCAGCAGCAAAGCCGGGACAGGGGATAATGAGCAGTTCTTC. Looking up the rest from reference TRBV7-6 and TRBJ2-1 gives the full variable domain: GAGVSQSPRYKVTKRGQDVALRCDPISGHVSLYWYRQALGQGPEFLTYFNYEAQQDKSGLPNDRFSAERPEGSISTLTIQRTEQRDSAMYRCASSKAGTGDNEQFFGPGTRLTVL.

CDR3 sequence reads: CASSRGDRRGETQYF. The CDR3 DNA follows: TGTGCCAGCAGCCGAGGAGACCGGAGGGGCGAGACCCAGTACTTC. The J gene is TRBJ2-5, the V gene TRBV11-3; perhaps TRBD2 as D (6 bases). Trimming took 5 bases from V and 5 from J, leaving 18 bases between them. The CDR3 extends over 15 amino acids. Per the germline V gene, CDR1 is SGHNT and CDR2 is YENEEA.